The clone carrying this TCR beta chain came up once. Under the authors' procedure: Cell counts per sample came from amplifying reference gene primers. The assay was immunoSEQ multiplex PCR, and TCRdb's table has in-frame clones only and misses some. Clone size and V and J calls were adopted from that table, with D and trimming inferred from the DNA. The profile covers some 240,000 clones, with about 82% appearing a single time and approximately 2.4% taken by the ten largest. These data originate in a study of blood T cell repertoires in COVID-19. Trimming cost V 4 bases and J 5 bases; bases outside gene matches: 16. The germline gives CDR1 SGHNT, CDR2 YYREEE (reference sequence). The CDR3 has 18 residues.

The sequence came from an older woman with COVID-19, enrolled during active disease. This rearrangement joins TRBV5-4 to TRBJ2-5; the match to TRBD2 covers 11 bases. Sequenced: peripheral blood. The CDR3 reads CASSPPGQLAGEGETQYF. The CDR3 DNA reads as TGTGCCAGCAGCCCTCCGGGCCAACTAGCGGGAGAGGGGGAGACCCAGTACTTC. Looking up the rest from reference TRBV5-4 and TRBJ2-5 gives the full variable domain: ETGVTQSPTHLIKTRGQQVTLRCSSQSGHNTVSWYQQALGQGPQFIFQYYREEENGRGNFPPRFSGLQFPNYSSELNVNALELDDSALYLCASSPPGQLAGEGETQYFGPGTRLLVL.